This is a list of T cell receptor beta chains from one sample in a study of cytomegalovirus exposure and HLA in healthy donors. Repertoires were generated with immunoSEQ multiplex PCR, while TCRdb's copy carries only in-frame clones and drops some. The table records over 150,000 clones, about 89% of them present only once. Sequenced: PBMCs. The receptors originated from a woman between 18 and 29 years old in good health and CMV-seropositive. CDR3s include the opening cysteine and the closing phenylalanine or tryptophan. The D gene is left open where the match is weak. Some rows mark clone size as missing; the rest say once, few, many or name a class of expanded clone.

size,V,J,D,CDR3,DNA
-,TRBV27,TRBJ1-3,-,CASSPYGTGNTIYF,TGTGCCAGCAGTCCCTACGGTACTGGAAACACCATATATTTT
-,TRBV5-5,TRBJ1-2,TRBD1,CASSSDRGGVRGYTF,TGTGCCAGCAGCTCCGACAGGGGAGGGGTTAGAGGCTACACCTTC
-,TRBV7-2,TRBJ2-5,TRBD2,CASNIGLAGGQETQYF,TGTGCCAGCAATATAGGACTAGCGGGGGGGCAAGAGACCCAGTACTTC
-,TRBV9,TRBJ2-1,TRBD2,CASSVAVAGDYNEQFF,TGTGCCAGCAGCGTAGCGGTAGCGGGGGATTACAATGAGCAGTTCTTC
-,TRBV14,TRBJ1-2,-,CASSPQTGYGYTF,TGTGCCAGCAGCCCACAGACAGGCTATGGCTACACCTTC
-,TRBV27,TRBJ2-2,TRBD2,CASTDQRGLAGGPGELFF,TGTGCCAGCACCGACCAGAGAGGACTAGCGGGAGGGCCCGGGGAGCTGTTTTTT
-,TRBV11-1,TRBJ2-3,-,CASSYDRDTQYF,TGTGCCAGCAGCTACGACAGGGATACGCAGTATTTT
-,TRBV5-1,TRBJ2-7,-,CASSLAPGISYEQYF,TGCGCCAGCAGCTTGGCCCCAGGGATATCCTACGAGCAGTACTTC
once,TRBV11-2,TRBJ1-4,-,CASSPRRDEKLFF,TGTGCCAGCAGCCCCAGGCGGGATGAAAAACTGTTTTTT
-,TRBV11-2,TRBJ1-1,-,CASSLIGGATEAFF,TGTGCCAGCAGCTTAATCGGGGGGGCCACTGAAGCTTTCTTT
-,TRBV7-2,TRBJ2-3,TRBD2,CASSLTEGLAGGTDTQYF,TGTGCCAGCAGCTTAACAGAAGGACTAGCGGGAGGCACAGATACGCAGTATTTT
-,TRBV7-6,TRBJ2-2,TRBD2,CASSPGTSGLTGELFF,TGTGCCAGCAGCCCGGGGACTAGCGGGCTCACCGGGGAGCTGTTTTTT
once,TRBV10-3,TRBJ2-7,TRBD1,CAISEGQDYEQYF,TGTGCCATCAGTGAGGGACAGGACTACGAGCAGTACTTC
-,TRBV4-1,TRBJ2-7,TRBD2,CASSQGLAGVNYEQYF,TGCGCCAGCAGCCAGGGACTAGCGGGAGTAAACTACGAGCAGTACTTC
-,TRBV27,TRBJ2-3,TRBD2,CASSHREAGTDTQYF,TGTGCCAGCAGCCACCGGGAGGCGGGCACAGATACGCAGTATTTT
-,TRBV2,TRBJ2-3,TRBD1,CASRRQGSDTQYF,TGTGCCAGCAGGCGACAGGGCTCAGATACGCAGTATTTT
-,TRBV5-4,TRBJ1-5,-,CASSLTPNGNQPQHF,TGTGCCAGCAGCTTAACCCCTAATGGCAATCAGCCCCAGCATTTT
-,TRBV19,TRBJ1-5,-,CASSMERRGYSNQPQHF,TGTGCCAGTAGTATGGAGAGGCGCGGCTATAGCAATCAGCCCCAGCATTTT
-,TRBV6-1,TRBJ2-5,TRBD2,CASSEAPRVAGRETQYF,TGTGCCAGCAGTGAAGCCCCCCGGGTAGCGGGGAGGGAGACCCAGTACTTC
-,TRBV2,TRBJ2-3,TRBD1,CASRGTVTSTDTQYF,TGTGCCAGCAGGGGGACAGTCACTAGCACAGATACGCAGTATTTT
-,TRBV5-4,TRBJ2-7,-,CASSLETGTHYEQYF,TGTGCCAGCAGCTTGGAGACAGGGACTCACTACGAGCAGTACTTC
-,TRBV5-1,TRBJ2-1,-,CASSPPTILASSYNEQFF,TGCGCCAGCAGCCCACCGACCATCTTAGCTTCTAGCTACAATGAGCAGTTCTTC
-,TRBV5-1,TRBJ2-1,-,CASSPGAVYNEQFF,TGCGCCAGCAGCCCTGGTGCGGTTTACAATGAGCAGTTCTTC
-,TRBV27,TRBJ2-5,TRBD1,CASRGQILGGTQYF,TGTGCCAGCAGGGGACAGATCCTTGGGGGGACCCAGTACTTC
-,TRBV29-1,TRBJ2-2,-,CSVPGQTNTGELFF,TGCAGCGTTCCGGGACAAACGAACACCGGGGAGCTGTTTTTT
-,TRBV27,TRBJ2-7,-,CASRYAGHYTYEQYF,TGTGCCAGCAGATACGCAGGACATTACACCTACGAGCAGTACTTC
-,TRBV7-2,TRBJ1-1,-,CASSPYPRGPTEAFF,TGTGCCAGCAGCCCCTACCCCAGGGGACCCACTGAAGCTTTCTTT